The rows below give T cell receptor beta chains drawn from one sample of a study of blood T cell repertoires in COVID-19. Using immunoSEQ multiplex PCR, the repertoire was profiled, and TCRdb retains in-frame clones only, with some absent. The table lists hundreds of thousands of clones, roughly 90% of them singletons, with 1.4% in the top ten. The sequenced sample was peripheral blood. Source of these receptors: a woman aged 30 to 39 with active or convalescent COVID-19. Both conserved end residues are part of each CDR3. The D gene is left open where the match is weak. Clone size is not always given. Where it is, it says once, few, many or a class for expanded clones.

d_call j_call v_call clone_size cdr3_nt cdr3_aa
TRBD1 TRBJ1-2 TRBV5-5 - TGTGCCAGCAGCTTGGGGGGACAGGGGTATGGCTACACCTTC CASSLGGQGYGYTF
- TRBJ2-7 TRBV6-5 - TGTGCCAGCAGTTACTACGGTCGTCCCTACGAGCAGTACTTC CASSYYGRPYEQYF
- TRBJ2-7 TRBV11-2 - TGTGCCAGCAGCTTAACCGCCCGCCGTATAGGGGCCCTCTACGAGCAGTACTTC CASSLTARRIGALYEQYF
- TRBJ1-1 TRBV18 - TGTGCCAGCTCTCAGAACAGGGAACCTGCTTCACGGAACACTGAAGCTTTCTTT CASSQNREPASRNTEAFF
TRBD1 TRBJ1-5 TRBV7-8 - TGTGCCAGCAGCCCGACCGGGACAGGGGCAGGCCCCCAGCATTTT CASSPTGTGAGPQHF
- TRBJ2-4 TRBV11-2 - TGTGCCAGCAGCTTAGTTTCGTCTAGGGGGAACATTCAGTACTTC CASSLVSSRGNIQYF
TRBD1 TRBJ1-1 TRBV6-5 - TGTGCCAGCAGTTACACCGACAGGGGAGGCACTGAAGCTTTCTTT CASSYTDRGGTEAFF
TRBD1 TRBJ1-3 TRBV15 - TGTGCCACCAAAACTACACAGGGGAGTAACACCATATATTTT CATKTTQGSNTIYF
- TRBJ1-3 TRBV7-2 few TGTGCCAGCAGTCCAACTGGAAACACCATATATTTT CASSPTGNTIYF
TRBD1 TRBJ1-2 TRBV3-1/TRBV3-2 - TGTGCCAGCAGCCAAGGGGACAGGGCTACAGCTAACTATGGCTACACCTTC CASSQGDRATANYGYTF
- TRBJ1-1 TRBV29-1 - TGCAGCGTTGTCGAGGTGAACACTGAAGCTTTCTTT CSVVEVNTEAFF
- TRBJ2-7 TRBV23-1 - TGCGCCAGCTCCGAACCCCGCAGCTCCTACGAGCAGTACTTC CASSEPRSSYEQYF
- TRBJ2-2 TRBV5-1 - TGCGCCAGCAGCTTTCACTTGGCCAGCGGGAACACCGGGGAGCTGTTTTTT CASSFHLASGNTGELFF
TRBD1 TRBJ1-2 TRBV3-1/TRBV3-2 - TGTGCCAGCGTGAAAACAGGGGATCCTAACTATGGCTACACCTTC CASVKTGDPNYGYTF
- TRBJ1-1 TRBV27 - TGTGCCAGCAGTCCGGGGACACCGAACACTGAAGCTTTCTTT CASSPGTPNTEAFF
TRBD2 TRBJ2-7 TRBV2 - TGTGCCAGCATAGGACTAGCGGGAGCGTACGAGCAGTACTTC CASIGLAGAYEQYF
TRBD2 TRBJ2-3 TRBV30 - TGTGCCTCGAAGGGACTAGCGGAGCTCACAGATACGCAGTATTTT CASKGLAELTDTQYF
TRBD1 TRBJ2-1 TRBV6-9 - TGTGCCAGCAGTTTCACGGACAGGGGCCGCTACAATGAGCAGTTCTTC CASSFTDRGRYNEQFF
TRBD2 TRBJ2-1 TRBV5-4 - TGTGCCAGCAGCTTGATAGGACTAGCGGAAAATGAGCAGTTCTTC CASSLIGLAENEQFF
- TRBJ1-1 TRBV19 - TGTGCCAGTACCAGGGTTAACACTGAAGCTTTCTTT CASTRVNTEAFF
- TRBJ2-7 TRBV5-4 - TGTGCCAGCAGCGCCAAAGACAGAGAATACGAGCAGTACTTC CASSAKDREYEQYF
- TRBJ1-6 TRBV7-9 few TGTGCCAGCAGCGGCGATTTGGGGGGGAGCTCCTATAATTCACCCCTCCACTTT CASSGDLGGSSYNSPLHF
TRBD1 TRBJ2-1 TRBV19 - TGTGCCAGTAGTATATTAGGGGGACAGGGCTCCTACAATGAGCAGTTCTTC CASSILGGQGSYNEQFF
TRBD2 TRBJ2-1 TRBV18 - TGTGCCAGCTCACCATTGGCTAGCGGGGGGTACAATGAGCAGTTCTTC CASSPLASGGYNEQFF
TRBD2 TRBJ2-7 TRBV4-2 - TGTGCCAGCAGCCAAGATAGCGGGAGCTCCTACGAGCAGTACTTC CASSQDSGSSYEQYF
- TRBJ1-2 TRBV19 - TGTGCCAGTCGAAAGCGGGGAGGGGCGTTGGACTATGGCTACACCTTC CASRKRGGALDYGYTF
- TRBJ2-1 TRBV5-5 - TGTGCCAGCAGCTTGACAGGGTTTGGGAATGAGCAGTTCTTC CASSLTGFGNEQFF
- TRBJ1-5 TRBV4-1 - TGCGCCAGCAGCCTGGAGAATCAGCCCCAGCATTTT CASSLENQPQHF
TRBD1 TRBJ1-2 TRBV29-1 - TGCAGCGTTGACAGGGGGGAAGAGGTGAACTATGGCTACACCTTC CSVDRGEEVNYGYTF